The sequence of this TCR beta chain was determined in a study of Ad26.COV2.S vaccination and SARS-CoV-2 variants. The sample holds one count of this clone. Germline-derived CDR1 and CDR2 are SGHAT and FQNNGV. The CDR3 length is 15 residues. Germline trimming cut 4 bases from V and 11 bases from J; bases unmatched to any gene: 13. Using immunoSEQ multiplex PCR, the repertoire was profiled, and TCRdb retains in-frame clones only, with some absent. The data hold about 480,000 clones, with roughly 87% observed a single time. Noted treatment: roughly 20 received Ad26.COV2.S at low or high dose, single or two shots; several received placebo; per-sample allocation not given. Following the first vaccine or placebo injection, samples were taken on day 63.

The V call is TRBV11-2, the J call TRBJ2-4; 8 nucleotides line up with TRBD1. This clonotype was sampled from a person between 18 and 60 years old who received the Ad26.COV2.S COVID-19 vaccine or a placebo. This specimen was peripheral blood, taken in a trial of Ad26.COV2.S vaccine versus placebo. CDR3 in amino acids: CASSSTGVTPEFQYF. CDR3 in DNA: TGTGCCAGCAGCTCGACAGGGGTTACCCCTGAGTTTCAGTACTTC.